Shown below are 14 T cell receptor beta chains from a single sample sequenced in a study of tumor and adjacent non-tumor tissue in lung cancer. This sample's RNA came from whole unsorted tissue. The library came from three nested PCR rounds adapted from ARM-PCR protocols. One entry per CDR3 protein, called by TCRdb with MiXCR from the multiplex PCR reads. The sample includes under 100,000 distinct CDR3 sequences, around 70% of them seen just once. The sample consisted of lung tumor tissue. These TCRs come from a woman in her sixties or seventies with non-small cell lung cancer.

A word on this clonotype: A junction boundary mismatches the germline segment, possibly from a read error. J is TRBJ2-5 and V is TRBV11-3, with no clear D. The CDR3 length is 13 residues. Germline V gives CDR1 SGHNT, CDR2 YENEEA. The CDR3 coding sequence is TGTGCCAGCAGCTTATCAGGTCTGGAGAACCAGTACTTC. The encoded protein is CASSLSGLENQYF.

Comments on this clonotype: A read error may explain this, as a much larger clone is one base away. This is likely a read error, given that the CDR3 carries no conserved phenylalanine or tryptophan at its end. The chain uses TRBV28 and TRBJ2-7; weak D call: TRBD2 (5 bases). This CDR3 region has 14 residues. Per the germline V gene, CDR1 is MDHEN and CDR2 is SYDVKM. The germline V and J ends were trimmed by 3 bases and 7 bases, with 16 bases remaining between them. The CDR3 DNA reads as TGTGCCAGCAGTTTTAACAAAATTTGGAGGGAGCAGTACTCC. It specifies CASSFNKIWREQYS.

This CDR3 is CACTSLANNEQFF. The CDR3 DNA sequence: TGTGCCTGCACTTCTCTGGCGAACAATGAGCAGTTCTTC. The chain couples TRBV6-5 to TRBJ2-1; D unresolved. Germline CDR1 reads MNHEY; CDR2 reads SVGAGI. CDR3 length: 13 residues. V was trimmed by 11 bases and J by 5 bases, leaving 16 bases between them.

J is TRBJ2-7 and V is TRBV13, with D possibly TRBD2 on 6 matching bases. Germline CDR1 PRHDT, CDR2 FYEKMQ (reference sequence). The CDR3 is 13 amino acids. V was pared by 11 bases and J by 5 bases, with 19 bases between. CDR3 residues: CACGVLVGHEQYF. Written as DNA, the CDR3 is TGTGCCTGCGGGGTGCTAGTGGGACACGAGCAGTACTTC.

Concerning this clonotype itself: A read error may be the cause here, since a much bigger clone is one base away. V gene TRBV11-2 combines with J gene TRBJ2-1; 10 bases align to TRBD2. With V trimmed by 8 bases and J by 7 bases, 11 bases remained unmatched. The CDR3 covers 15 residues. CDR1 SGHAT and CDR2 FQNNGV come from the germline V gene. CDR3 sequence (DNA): TGTGCCAGCGGCCCCTGGACTAGCGGCCTTAATGAGCAGTTCTTC. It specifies CASGPWTSGLNEQFF.

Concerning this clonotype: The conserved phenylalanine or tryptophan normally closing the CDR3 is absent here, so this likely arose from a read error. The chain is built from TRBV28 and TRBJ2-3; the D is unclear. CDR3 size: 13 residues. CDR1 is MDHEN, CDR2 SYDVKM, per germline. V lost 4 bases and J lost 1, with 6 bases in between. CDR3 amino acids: CASSSGCTDTQYS. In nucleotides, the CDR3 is TGTGCCAGCAGTTCCGGTTGCACAGATACGCAGTATTCT.

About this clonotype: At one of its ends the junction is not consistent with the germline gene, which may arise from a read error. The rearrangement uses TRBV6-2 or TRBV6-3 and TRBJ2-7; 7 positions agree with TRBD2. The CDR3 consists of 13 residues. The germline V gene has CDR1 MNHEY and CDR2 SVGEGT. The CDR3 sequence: CAGRRDYSEEQYF. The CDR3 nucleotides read TGTGCCGGCAGAAGGGACTACTCGGAAGAGCAGTACTTC.

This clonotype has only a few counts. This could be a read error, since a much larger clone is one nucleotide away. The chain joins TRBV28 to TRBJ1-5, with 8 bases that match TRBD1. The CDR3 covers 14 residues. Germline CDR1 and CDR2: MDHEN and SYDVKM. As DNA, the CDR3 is TGTGTCAGCGGGGACAGGATAGCAAGTCAGCCCCAGCATTTT. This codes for CVSGDRIASQPQHF.

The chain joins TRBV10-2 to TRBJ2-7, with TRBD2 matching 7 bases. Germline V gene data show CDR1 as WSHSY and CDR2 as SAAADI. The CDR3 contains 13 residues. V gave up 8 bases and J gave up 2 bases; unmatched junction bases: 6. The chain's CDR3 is CASSDGRTYEQYF. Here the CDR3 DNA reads TGCGCCAGCTCTGACGGGAGGACCTACGAGCAGTACTTC.

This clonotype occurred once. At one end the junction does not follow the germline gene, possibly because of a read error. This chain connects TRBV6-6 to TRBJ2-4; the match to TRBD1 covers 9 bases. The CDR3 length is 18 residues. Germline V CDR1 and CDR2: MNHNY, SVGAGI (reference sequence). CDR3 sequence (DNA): TGTGCCAGCGGTTACACCGGGACAGGGAGGATAGCCAAAAACATTCACTACTTC. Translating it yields CASGYTGTGRIAKNIHYF.

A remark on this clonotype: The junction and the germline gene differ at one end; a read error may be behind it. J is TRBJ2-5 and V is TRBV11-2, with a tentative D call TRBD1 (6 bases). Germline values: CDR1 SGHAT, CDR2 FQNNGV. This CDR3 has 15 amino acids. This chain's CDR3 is CASSQTPGVRETQYF. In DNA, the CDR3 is TGTGCCAGCAGCCAAACTCCAGGGGTCAGGGAGACCCAGTACTTT.

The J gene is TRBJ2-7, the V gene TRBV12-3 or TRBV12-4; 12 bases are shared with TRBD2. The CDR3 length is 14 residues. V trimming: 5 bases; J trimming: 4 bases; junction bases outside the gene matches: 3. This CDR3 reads CASSPGTSGYEQYF. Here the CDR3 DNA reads TGTGCCAGCAGTCCAGGGACTAGCGGGTACGAGCAGTACTTC.

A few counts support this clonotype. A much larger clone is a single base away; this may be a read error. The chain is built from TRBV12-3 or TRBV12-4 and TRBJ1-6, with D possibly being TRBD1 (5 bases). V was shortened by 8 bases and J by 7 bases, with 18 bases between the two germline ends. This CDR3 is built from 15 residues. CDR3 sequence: CASGIRDSGNSPLHF. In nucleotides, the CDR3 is TGTGCCAGCGGAATCCGAGACAGCGGCAATTCACCCCTCCACTTT.

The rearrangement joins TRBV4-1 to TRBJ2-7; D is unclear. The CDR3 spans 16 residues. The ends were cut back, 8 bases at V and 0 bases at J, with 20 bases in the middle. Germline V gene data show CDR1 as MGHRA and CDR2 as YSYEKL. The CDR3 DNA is TGCGCCAGCTGGCAAGAGCAGCAGTCGAGCTCCTACGAGCAGTACTTC. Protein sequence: CASWQEQQSSSYEQYF.